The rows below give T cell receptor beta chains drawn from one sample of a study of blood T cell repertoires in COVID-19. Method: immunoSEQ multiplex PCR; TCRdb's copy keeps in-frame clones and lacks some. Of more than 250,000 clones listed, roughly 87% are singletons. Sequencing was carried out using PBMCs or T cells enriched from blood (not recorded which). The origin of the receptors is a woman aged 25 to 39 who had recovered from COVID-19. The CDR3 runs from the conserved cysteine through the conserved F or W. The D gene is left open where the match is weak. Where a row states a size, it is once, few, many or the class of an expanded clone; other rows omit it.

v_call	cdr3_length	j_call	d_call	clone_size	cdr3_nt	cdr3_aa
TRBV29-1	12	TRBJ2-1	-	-	TGCAGCGTTGACAGGGGCGGCAATGAGCAGTTCTTC	CSVDRGGNEQFF
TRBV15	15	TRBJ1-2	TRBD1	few	TGTGCCACCAGAAACACAGGGGGCGCCGTCTATGGCTACACCTTC	CATRNTGGAVYGYTF
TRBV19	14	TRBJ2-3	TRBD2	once	TGTGCCAGTAGTTCGGGACTAGCGTCCTCTACGCAGTATTTT	CASSSGLASSTQYF
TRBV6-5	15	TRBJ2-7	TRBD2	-	TGTGCCAGCAGTCGGGATAGCGGGGGGGCCTACGAGCAGTACTTC	CASSRDSGGAYEQYF
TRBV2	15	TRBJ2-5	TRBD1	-	TGTGCCAGCAGTGAGTCGGGACAGTCCCAAGAGACCCAGTACTTC	CASSESGQSQETQYF
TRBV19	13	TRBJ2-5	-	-	TGTGCCAGTAGTATGTCCCGGGAAGAGACCCAGTACTTC	CASSMSREETQYF
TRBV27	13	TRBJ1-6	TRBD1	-	TGTGCCAGCAGGAGACAGGGCCCTTCACCCCTCCACTTT	CASRRQGPSPLHF
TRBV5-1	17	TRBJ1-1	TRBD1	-	TGCGCCAGCAGCCCGGGACAGGGGGCAACGATGAGCACTGAAGCTTTCTTT	CASSPGQGATMSTEAFF
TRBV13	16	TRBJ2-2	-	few	TGTGCCAGCAGCGGCCTGGGGCAGGGTAACACCGGGGAGCTGTTTTTT	CASSGLGQGNTGELFF
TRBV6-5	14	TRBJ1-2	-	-	TGTGCCAGCAGGTCACAGATACGGGAGGAGGGCTACACCTTC	CASRSQIREEGYTF
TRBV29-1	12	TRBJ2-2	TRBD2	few	TGCAGCGTTGGGCTAGCGGTCGGGGAGCTGTTTTTT	CSVGLAVGELFF
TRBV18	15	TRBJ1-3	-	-	TGTGCCAGCTCACCACAGGGGGTTATTGGAAACACCATATATTTT	CASSPQGVIGNTIYF
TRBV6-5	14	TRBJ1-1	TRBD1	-	TGTGCCAGCAGTTACTCCAGGGGGCGCACTGAAGCTTTCTTT	CASSYSRGRTEAFF
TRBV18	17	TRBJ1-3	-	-	TGTGCCAGCTTCGCCCAGAAGGGGATTCTGTCTGGAAACACCATATATTTT	CASFAQKGILSGNTIYF
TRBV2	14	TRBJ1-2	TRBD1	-	TGTGCCAGCAGTGAAGGGACAGGGGGCCGCGGCTACACCTTC	CASSEGTGGRGYTF
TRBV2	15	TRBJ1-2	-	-	TGTGCCAGCAGTGAATCCCCTCTAGCTAACTATGGCTACACCTTC	CASSESPLANYGYTF
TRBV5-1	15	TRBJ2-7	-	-	TGCGCCAGCAGCTTGGCCCCCGCACTCTCCTACGAGCAGTACTTC	CASSLAPALSYEQYF
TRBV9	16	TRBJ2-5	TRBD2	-	TGTGCCAGCAGCCCGGGACTAGCGGGGGGGCCAGAGACCCAGTACTTC	CASSPGLAGGPETQYF
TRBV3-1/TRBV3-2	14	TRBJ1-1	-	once	TGTGCCAGCAGCCTGAGACAGACGAACACTGAAGCTTTCTTT	CASSLRQTNTEAFF
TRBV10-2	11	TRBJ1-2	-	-	TGCGCCACTATGGTAGCCTATGGCTACACCTTC	CATMVAYGYTF
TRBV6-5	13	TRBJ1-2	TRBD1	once	TGTGCCAGCAGGTCGGGACAGGGGAGTGGCTACACCTTC	CASRSGQGSGYTF
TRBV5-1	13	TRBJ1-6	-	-	TGCGCCAGCAGCTTGGAGGGGGATTCACCCCTCCACTTT	CASSLEGDSPLHF
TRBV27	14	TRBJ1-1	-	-	TGTGCCAGCAGTCCACATCACATGAACACTGAAGCTTTCTTT	CASSPHHMNTEAFF
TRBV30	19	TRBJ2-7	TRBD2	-	TGTGCCTGGAGTGTAAGGGCACGACTAGCGGGGGGCCGCTCCTACGAGCAGTACTTC	CAWSVRARLAGGRSYEQYF
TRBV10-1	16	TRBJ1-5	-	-	TGCGCCAGCAGTATTCCGTGGCCCAATAGCAATCAGCCCCAGCATTTT	CASSIPWPNSNQPQHF
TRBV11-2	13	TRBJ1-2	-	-	TGTGCCAGCAGCTTAGGGGCAAACTATGGCTACACCTTC	CASSLGANYGYTF
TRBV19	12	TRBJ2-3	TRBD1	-	TGTGCCAGTAGACAGGGGTCAGATACGCAGTATTTT	CASRQGSDTQYF
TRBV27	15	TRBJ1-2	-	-	TGTGCCAGCAGCCCTCACGGTGTCCTCTTGGATGGCTACACCTTC	CASSPHGVLLDGYTF
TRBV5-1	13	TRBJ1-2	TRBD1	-	TGCGCCAGCAGCGTCCGGACAGGGCCTGGCTACACCTTC	CASSVRTGPGYTF
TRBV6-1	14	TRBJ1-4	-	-	TGTGCCAGCAGTGTAGCCAGGGGTAATGAAAAACTGTTTTTT	CASSVARGNEKLFF
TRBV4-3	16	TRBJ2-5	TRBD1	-	TGCGCCAGCAGCCAAGATGTAGGACAGGGGTTTGAGACCCAGTACTTC	CASSQDVGQGFETQYF
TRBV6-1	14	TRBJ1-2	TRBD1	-	TGTGCCAGCAGTGAAGGGGACAGAGACTATGGCTACACCTTC	CASSEGDRDYGYTF
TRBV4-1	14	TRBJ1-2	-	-	TGCGCCAGCAGCTCGCAGCGGGGCTCTGGGGGCTACACCTTC	CASSSQRGSGGYTF